A selection of T cell receptor beta chains follows, all from one sample in a study of CD8+ T cells in alopecia areata. Method: immunoSEQ multiplex PCR; TCRdb's copy keeps in-frame clones and lacks some. The repertoire includes more than 95,000 clones, 47% of them detected once, and roughly 10% sits in the top ten. Sequenced: NKG2D-low CD8+ T cells sorted from blood. These receptors were taken from a human donor with alopecia areata. The CDR3 runs from the conserved cysteine through the conserved F or W. The D gene is left open where the match is weak. A row's size may be missing; if present it is once, few, many or a size class.

>few|TRBV7-9|NA|TRBJ2-1
TGTGCCACCCGGCATCCATCTTTCGATGAGCAGTTCTTC
CATRHPSFDEQFF
>NA|TRBV4-1|NA|TRBJ2-1
TGCGCCAGCAGCCGAGAGGGCAATGAGCAGTTCTTC
CASSREGNEQFF
>once|TRBV27|NA|TRBJ2-1
TGTGCCAGCAGTTTATTGGGTGATGAGCAGTTCTTC
CASSLLGDEQFF
>few|TRBV28|NA|TRBJ2-5
TGTGCCAGCAGCCGACTGGTGGCCCAGTACTTC
CASSRLVAQYF
>NA|TRBV13|NA|TRBJ2-5
TGTGCCAGCAGCTTTTCCACAGAGACCCAGTACTTC
CASSFSTETQYF
>NA|TRBV9|NA|TRBJ2-1
TGTGCCAGCAGCGTAGGTTCAGGCATCAATGAGCAGTTCTTC
CASSVGSGINEQFF
>NA|TRBV29-1|TRBD2|TRBJ2-5
TGCAGCGTTGAAGGGGCGGGGGAAGAGACCCAGTACTTC
CSVEGAGEETQYF
>NA|TRBV6-6|TRBD2|TRBJ2-3
TGTGCCAGCAGTTACTCACCGCGGGAGGGGACAGATACGCAGTATTTT
CASSYSPREGTDTQYF
>few|TRBV7-9|NA|TRBJ2-7
TGTGCCAGCAGCCCCAAATTGCAGGGGAACGAGCAGTACTTC
CASSPKLQGNEQYF
>few|TRBV28|TRBD1|TRBJ2-7
TGTGCCAGCAGTTTAAACAGGGGTTACGAGCAGTACTTC
CASSLNRGYEQYF
>NA|TRBV9|TRBD2|TRBJ2-3
TGTGCCAGCAGCGTAGAGCCTAGCGGGACAGATACGCAGTATTTT
CASSVEPSGTDTQYF
>NA|TRBV28|NA|TRBJ2-5
TGTGCCAGCAGTTTTCCCATCGAGTACCAAGAGACCCAGTACTTC
CASSFPIEYQETQYF
>NA|TRBV30|NA|TRBJ2-7
TGTGCCTGGAGTGACCCTGTCGCCGAGCAGTACTTC
CAWSDPVAEQYF
>NA|TRBV29-1|TRBD2|TRBJ2-1
TGCAGCGTTGTACATTCGGGGACTAACAATGAGCAGTTCTTC
CSVVHSGTNNEQFF
>NA|TRBV6-5|TRBD2|TRBJ2-3
TGTGCCAGCAGTCCACTAGCGGGGGCAGATACGCAGTATTTT
CASSPLAGADTQYF
>NA|TRBV29-1|TRBD1|TRBJ1-2
TGCAGCGTTTCGACAGGGGAGGACTATGGCTACACCTTC
CSVSTGEDYGYTF
>NA|TRBV29-1|NA|TRBJ2-7
TGCAGCGTTTGGGTCAGTTCCTACGAGCAGTACTTC
CSVWVSSYEQYF
>NA|TRBV7-9|TRBD1|TRBJ2-7
TGTGCCAGCAGCCGGACCCCAGGGGGTCTCCGGAACGAGCAGTACTTC
CASSRTPGGLRNEQYF
>NA|TRBV14|TRBD1|TRBJ1-1
TGTGCCAGCAGCCAGACGGGACAGCCTCGGTCTTTCTTT
CASSQTGQPRSFF
>NA|TRBV23-1|NA|TRBJ2-7
TGCGCCAGCAGCCCTGTGAGAATCCCGTACGAGCAGTACTTC
CASSPVRIPYEQYF
>NA|TRBV27|TRBD1|TRBJ2-5
TGTGCCAGCAGTCCTGACAGGGATGGAGAGACCCAGTACTTC
CASSPDRDGETQYF
>NA|TRBV4-1|NA|TRBJ1-2
TGCGCCAGCAGCCAAGGCCCTCTTGCCCCCTATGGCTACACCTTC
CASSQGPLAPYGYTF
>NA|TRBV2|NA|TRBJ2-4
TGTGCCAGCAGTGGCCCCAAAAACATTCAGTACTTC
CASSGPKNIQYF
>few|TRBV29-1|NA|TRBJ2-7
TGCAGCGCTGTGGGGGGCGAGCAGTACTTC
CSAVGGEQYF
>few|TRBV29-1|NA|TRBJ2-1
TGCAGCGTTGGGGCAGGGAATTACAATGAGCAGTTCTTC
CSVGAGNYNEQFF
>few|TRBV4-3|NA|TRBJ2-2
TGCGCCAGCAGCCAAGAAGGAGGACTCCATCGAACCGGGGAGCTGTTTTTT
CASSQEGGLHRTGELFF
>NA|TRBV14|NA|TRBJ2-7
TGTGCCAGCAGCCTCCGGACGGCCTCCTACGAGCAGTACTTC
CASSLRTASYEQYF
>NA|TRBV29-1|NA|TRBJ2-4
TGCAGCGTTGAATGGGCAGGACTAGCCAAAAACATTCAGTACTTC
CSVEWAGLAKNIQYF
>few|TRBV29-1|TRBD1|TRBJ2-5
TGCAGCGTTGAGTGGGGACAGGGCGTAGAGACCCAGTACTTC
CSVEWGQGVETQYF
>few|TRBV12-5|NA|TRBJ2-7
TGTGCTAGTGGTAACCGGCCGGGAGAGCAGTACTTC
CASGNRPGEQYF
>NA|TRBV14|TRBD2|TRBJ2-1
TGTGCCAGCAGCCAAGGTAGCTCCCTTAGCGGGACTATTGGCTCCTACAATGAGCAGTTCTTC
CASSQGSSLSGTIGSYNEQFF
>NA|TRBV29-1|NA|TRBJ2-5
TGCAGCGCCACCCCGTCTTTAGAAGAGACCCAGTACTTC
CSATPSLEETQYF
>NA|TRBV7-8|NA|TRBJ2-7
TGTGCCAGCAGCTCCCGGGATCACGAGCAGTACTTC
CASSSRDHEQYF
>NA|TRBV30|NA|TRBJ2-7
TGTGCCTGGAGTGTTCAGCAGGACGAGCAGTACTTC
CAWSVQQDEQYF
>NA|TRBV29-1|NA|TRBJ1-2
TGCAGCGTTCGGGAAGAGCTGGGCTATGGCTACACCTTC
CSVREELGYGYTF
>NA|TRBV2|NA|TRBJ1-1
TGTGCCAGCAGTCGCAGGGGATTGGACACTGAAGCTTTCTTT
CASSRRGLDTEAFF
>few|TRBV28|TRBD1|TRBJ2-2
TGTGCCAGCAGTTACGACAGGGGGAACACCGGGGAGCTGTTTTTT
CASSYDRGNTGELFF
>NA|TRBV29-1|TRBD1|TRBJ2-7
TGCAGCGTAACGACAGGGGTCGCCTACGAGCAGTACTTC
CSVTTGVAYEQYF
>few|TRBV7-9|TRBD1|TRBJ2-7
TGTGCCAGCAGCCCCCGGGACAGGGGGACTTACGAGCAGTACTTC
CASSPRDRGTYEQYF
>NA|TRBV9|NA|TRBJ2-1
TGTGCCAGCAGCGTAGCTAGCCTCAATGAGCAGTTCTTC
CASSVASLNEQFF
>NA|TRBV5-6|TRBD2|TRBJ2-1
TGTGCCAGCAGCTTGGCCCACGGGAGGATCAATGAGCAGTTCTTC
CASSLAHGRINEQFF
>few|TRBV29-1|TRBD2|TRBJ2-1
TGCAGCGTTGAGGGACTAGCGGGAGGGCAGTTCTTC
CSVEGLAGGQFF
>few|TRBV2|NA|TRBJ2-2
TGTGCCAGCAGACCCCACACCGGGGAGCTGTTTTTT
CASRPHTGELFF